Described below is a single T cell receptor (beta chain) sequence and its context. This record belongs to a study of shared T cell receptors in the human thymus. Data came from immunoSEQ multiplex PCR; TCRdb stores just in-frame clones and leaves some out. The sample consists of about 500,000 clones, around three quarters of them appearing once. Germline V lookup: CDR1 SNHLY, CDR2 FYNNEI. The CDR3 runs to 16 residues. V lost 4 bases and J lost 0, with 14 bases in between. These data are also associated with another study on human thymus T cells. That report adds: Donation was from healthy Finnish infants who were having corrective surgery that addressed congenital heart defects. Thymic samples were excised during corrective heart operations. Gene usage for V and J segments appeared biased in thymic and blood repertoires. Overlap was high between thymic repertoires from unrelated individuals, as reported in related research.

The V and J genes are TRBV2 and TRBJ2-3; weak D call: TRBD2 (5 bases). What was sequenced was thymocytes. The origin of this receptor is a boy younger than two with a congenital heart defect. CDR3 in DNA: TGTGCCAGCAGTGGTTCGAGGGAAACAAGCACAGATACGCAGTATTTT. It is translated as CASSGSRETSTDTQYF.